These T cell receptor beta chains were read from a single sample in a study of blood T cell repertoires in COVID-19. Profiled with immunoSEQ multiplex PCR; TCRdb holds only in-frame clones, not every one. The sample holds approximately 200,000 clones, 75% to 90% seen once. Source material: peripheral blood. These receptors were taken from a human donor in a cohort sampled during active COVID-19. CDR3s include the opening cysteine and the closing phenylalanine or tryptophan. The D gene is left open where the match is weak. Clone size is shown for a subset of rows, as once, few, many or a class of expanded clone.

d_gene	v_gene	j_gene	abundance	CDR3aa	CDR3nt
NA	TRBV20-1	TRBJ2-7	NA	CSASRQGYYEQYF	TGCAGTGCTAGTCGGCAGGGCTACTACGAGCAGTACTTC
NA	TRBV12-5	TRBJ1-5	NA	CASGLGGEGQPQHF	TGTGCTAGTGGTTTGGGGGGGGAAGGACAGCCCCAGCATTTT
TRBD1	TRBV6-1	TRBJ1-5	NA	CASSVIRIGTGVLSNQPQHF	TGTGCCAGCAGTGTAATACGTATCGGGACAGGCGTACTTAGCAATCAGCCCCAGCATTTT
NA	TRBV7-2	TRBJ2-7	NA	CASSLLTGSYEQYF	TGTGCCAGCAGCTTATTGACTGGCTCCTACGAGCAGTACTTC
NA	TRBV25-1	TRBJ1-6	once	CASSKPGRSPLHF	TGTGCCAGCAGTAAACCAGGGCGGTCACCCCTCCACTTT
NA	TRBV15	TRBJ2-7	NA	CATSRETAISYEQYF	TGTGCCACCAGCAGAGAAACTGCTATTTCCTACGAGCAGTACTTC
NA	TRBV20-1	TRBJ2-3	NA	CSARRTETQYF	TGCAGTGCTAGACGCACAGAAACGCAGTATTTT
NA	TRBV19	TRBJ1-1	NA	CASSIVWGAEAFF	TGTGCCAGTAGTATCGTTTGGGGCGCTGAAGCTTTCTTT
TRBD2	TRBV28	TRBJ2-7	once	CASSKSGRSSYEQYF	TGTGCCAGCTCGAAAAGCGGGAGGAGCTCCTACGAGCAGTACTTC
NA	TRBV27	TRBJ2-5	NA	CASSLAPARTQYF	TGTGCCAGCAGTCTGGCTCCTGCAAGGACCCAGTACTTC
NA	TRBV19	TRBJ2-7	NA	CASSISPYAYEQYF	TGTGCCAGTAGTATATCCCCCTATGCCTACGAGCAGTACTTC
TRBD1	TRBV9	TRBJ1-2	NA	CASSIRTGSSNGYTF	TGTGCCAGCAGCATACGGACAGGGAGTAGCAACGGCTACACCTTC
NA	TRBV7-9	TRBJ1-2	few	CASSLVTGTSYGYTF	TGTGCCAGCAGCTTAGTAACCGGGACAAGCTATGGCTACACCTTC
NA	TRBV4-3	TRBJ1-5	NA	CASSQEAGHNQPQHF	TGCGCCAGCAGCCAAGAGGCAGGGCACAATCAGCCCCAGCATTTT